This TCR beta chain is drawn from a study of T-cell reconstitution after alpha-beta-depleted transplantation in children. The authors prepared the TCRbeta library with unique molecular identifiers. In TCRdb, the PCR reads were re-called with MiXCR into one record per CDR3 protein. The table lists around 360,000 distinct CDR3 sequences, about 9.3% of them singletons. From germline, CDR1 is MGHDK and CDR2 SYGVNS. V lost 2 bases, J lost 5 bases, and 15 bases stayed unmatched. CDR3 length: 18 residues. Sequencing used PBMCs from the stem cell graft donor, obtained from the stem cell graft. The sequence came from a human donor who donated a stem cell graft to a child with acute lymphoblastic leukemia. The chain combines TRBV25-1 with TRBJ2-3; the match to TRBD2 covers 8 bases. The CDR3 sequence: CASSEVAGEGSGGDTQYF. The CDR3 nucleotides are TGTGCCAGCAGTGAAGTGGCAGGTGAAGGGAGCGGGGGAGATACGCAGTATTTT.